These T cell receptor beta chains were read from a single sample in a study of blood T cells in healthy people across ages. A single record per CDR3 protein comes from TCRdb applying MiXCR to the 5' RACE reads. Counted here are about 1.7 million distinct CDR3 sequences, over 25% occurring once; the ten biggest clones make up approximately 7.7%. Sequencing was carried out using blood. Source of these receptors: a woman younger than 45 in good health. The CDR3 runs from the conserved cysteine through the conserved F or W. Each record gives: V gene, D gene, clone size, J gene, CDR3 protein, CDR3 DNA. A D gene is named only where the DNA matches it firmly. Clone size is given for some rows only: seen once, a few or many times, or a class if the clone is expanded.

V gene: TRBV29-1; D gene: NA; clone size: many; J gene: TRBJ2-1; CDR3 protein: CSVEEWASRYNEQFF; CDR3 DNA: TGCAGCGTTGAAGAGTGGGCTAGCAGATACAATGAGCAGTTCTTC
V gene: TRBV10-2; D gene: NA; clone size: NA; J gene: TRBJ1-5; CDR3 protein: CASSESLGSNQPQHF; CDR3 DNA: TGCGCCAGCAGTGAGTCGCTGGGGAGCAATCAGCCCCAGCATTTT
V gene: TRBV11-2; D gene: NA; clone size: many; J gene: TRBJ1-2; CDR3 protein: CASSLEGTGYTF; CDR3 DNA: TGTGCCAGCAGCTTAGAAGGCACTGGCTACACCTTC
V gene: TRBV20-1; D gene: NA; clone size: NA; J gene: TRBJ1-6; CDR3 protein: CSARTGRRSPLHF; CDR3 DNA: TGCAGTGCTAGAACAGGGAGGCGATCACCCCTCCACTTT
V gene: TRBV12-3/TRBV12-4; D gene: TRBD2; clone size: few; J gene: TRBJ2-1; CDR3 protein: CACRGADGLAGLSSYNEQFF; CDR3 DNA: TGTGCCTGCAGAGGGGCTGACGGACTAGCGGGCCTGAGCTCCTACAATGAGCAGTTCTTC
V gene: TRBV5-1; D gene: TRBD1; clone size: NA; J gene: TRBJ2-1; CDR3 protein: CASHLGQGADEQFF; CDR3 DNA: TGCGCCAGCCACCTCGGACAGGGGGCTGATGAGCAGTTCTTC
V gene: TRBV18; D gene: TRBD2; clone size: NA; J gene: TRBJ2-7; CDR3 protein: CASSPGREGGEQYF; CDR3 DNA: TGTGCCAGCTCACCGGGACGGGAGGGCGGCGAGCAGTACTTC
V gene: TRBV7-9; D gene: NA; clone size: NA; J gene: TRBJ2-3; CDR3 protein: CASSLAQGNTDTQYF; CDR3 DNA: TGTGCCAGCAGCTTAGCGCAGGGGAACACAGATACGCAGTATTTT
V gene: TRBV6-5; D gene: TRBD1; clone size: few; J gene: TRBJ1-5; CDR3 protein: CASSSRTGAYSNQPQHF; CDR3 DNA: TGTGCCAGCAGTTCCCGGACAGGGGCGTATAGCAATCAGCCCCAGCATTTT
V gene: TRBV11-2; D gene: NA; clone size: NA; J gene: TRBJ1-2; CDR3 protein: CASSLDIGEFYGYTF; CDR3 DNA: TGTGCCAGCAGCTTAGATATTGGGGAATTCTATGGCTACACCTTC
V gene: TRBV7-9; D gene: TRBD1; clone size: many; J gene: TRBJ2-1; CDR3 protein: CASSTGTGRNEQFF; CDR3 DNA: TGTGCCAGCAGCACAGGGACAGGGAGGAATGAGCAGTTCTTC
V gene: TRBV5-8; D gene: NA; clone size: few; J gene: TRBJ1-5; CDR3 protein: CASSLGEGAGQPQHF; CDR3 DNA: TGTGCCAGCAGCTTGGGAGAAGGGGCAGGTCAGCCCCAGCATTTT
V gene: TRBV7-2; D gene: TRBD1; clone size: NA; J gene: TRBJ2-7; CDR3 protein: CANSSGQVHEQYF; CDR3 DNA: TGTGCCAACAGCTCGGGACAGGTGCACGAGCAGTACTTC
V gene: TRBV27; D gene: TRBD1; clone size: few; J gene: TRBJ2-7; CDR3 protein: CASRQGANEQYF; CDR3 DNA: TGTGCCAGCAGACAGGGGGCCAACGAGCAGTACTTC
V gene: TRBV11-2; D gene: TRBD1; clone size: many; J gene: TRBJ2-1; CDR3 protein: CASKTGRGQWNEQFF; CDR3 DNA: TGTGCCTCCAAAACTGGCAGGGGGCAATGGAATGAGCAGTTCTTC
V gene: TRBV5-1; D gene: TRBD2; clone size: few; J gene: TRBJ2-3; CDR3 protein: CASSLGLAGEVDTQYF; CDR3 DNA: TGCGCCAGCAGCTTGGGACTAGCGGGAGAGGTAGATACGCAGTATTTT
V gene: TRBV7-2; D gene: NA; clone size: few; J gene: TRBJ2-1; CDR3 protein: CASTERSSYNEQFF; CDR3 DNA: TGTGCCAGCACTGAGCGGAGCTCCTACAATGAGCAGTTCTTC
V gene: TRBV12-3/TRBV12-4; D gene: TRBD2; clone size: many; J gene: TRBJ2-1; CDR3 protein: CASSLIGGGAIEQFF; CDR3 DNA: TGTGCCAGCAGTTTAATTGGCGGGGGGGCGATTGAGCAGTTCTTC
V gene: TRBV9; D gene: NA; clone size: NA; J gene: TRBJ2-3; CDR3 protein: CARSVEKGLSDTQYF; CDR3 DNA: TGTGCCAGAAGCGTAGAGAAGGGACTCTCAGATACGCAGTATTTT
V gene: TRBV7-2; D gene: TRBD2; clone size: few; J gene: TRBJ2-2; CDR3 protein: CASSLGTSGWNTGELFF; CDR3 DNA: TGTGCCAGCAGCTTAGGGACTAGCGGATGGAACACCGGGGAGCTGTTTTTT
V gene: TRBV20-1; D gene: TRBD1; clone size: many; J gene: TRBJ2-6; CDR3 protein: CSAAPVGQGVPGANVLTF; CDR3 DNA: TGCAGTGCAGCGCCAGTGGGACAGGGGGTTCCTGGGGCCAACGTCCTGACTTTC
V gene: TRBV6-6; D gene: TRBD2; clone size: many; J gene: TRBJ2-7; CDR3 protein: CASSYSLAGSSYEQYF; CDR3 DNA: TGTGCCAGCAGTTACTCTCTAGCGGGGTCTTCCTACGAGCAGTACTTC
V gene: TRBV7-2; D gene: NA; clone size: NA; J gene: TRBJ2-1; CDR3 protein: CACSLTIQGEQFF; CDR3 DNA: TGTGCCTGCAGCTTAACGATCCAGGGTGAGCAGTTCTTC
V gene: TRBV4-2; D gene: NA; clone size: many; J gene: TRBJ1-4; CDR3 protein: CASSQGQKEKLFF; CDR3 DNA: TGTGCCAGCAGCCAAGGACAGAAAGAAAAACTGTTTTTT
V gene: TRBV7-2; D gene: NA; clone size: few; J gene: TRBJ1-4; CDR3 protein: CASSLSVLEEKLFF; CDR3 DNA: TGTGCCAGCAGCTTATCAGTGTTAGAAGAAAAACTGTTTTTT
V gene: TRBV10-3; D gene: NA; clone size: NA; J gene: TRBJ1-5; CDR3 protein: CAISESGRGQPQHF; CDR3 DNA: TGTGCCATCAGTGAGTCCGGGAGGGGCCAGCCCCAGCATTTT
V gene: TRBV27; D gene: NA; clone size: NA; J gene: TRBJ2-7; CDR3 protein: CASAPEPGGNIEQYF; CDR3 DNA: TGTGCCAGCGCCCCGGAGCCAGGGGGGAATATTGAGCAGTACTTC
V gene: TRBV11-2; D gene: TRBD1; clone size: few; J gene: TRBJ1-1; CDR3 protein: CASSFGQGHTEAFF; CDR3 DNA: TGTGCCAGCAGCTTCGGACAGGGCCACACTGAAGCTTTCTTT
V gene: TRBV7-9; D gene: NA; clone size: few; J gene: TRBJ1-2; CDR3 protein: CASSFGTYGGYTF; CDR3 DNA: TGTGCCAGCAGCTTCGGGACTTACGGGGGCTACACCTTC
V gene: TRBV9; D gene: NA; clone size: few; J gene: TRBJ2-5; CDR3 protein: CASSKRGTVGETQYF; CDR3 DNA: TGTGCCAGCAGTAAAAGGGGTACGGTTGGAGAGACCCAGTACTTC
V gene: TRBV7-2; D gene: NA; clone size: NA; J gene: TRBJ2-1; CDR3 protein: CASSQGGGVDSYNEQFF; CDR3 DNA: TGTGCCAGCAGCCAGGGAGGCGGGGTAGACTCCTACAATGAGCAGTTCTTC
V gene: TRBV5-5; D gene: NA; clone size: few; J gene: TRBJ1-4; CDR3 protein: CASSSEGGEKLFF; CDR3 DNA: TGTGCCAGCAGCTCGGAGGGGGGCGAAAAACTGTTTTTT
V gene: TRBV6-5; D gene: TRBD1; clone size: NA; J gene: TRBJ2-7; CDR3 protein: CASSCSMTGGAGFEEQYF; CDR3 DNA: TGTGCCAGCAGTTGCTCGATGACAGGGGGCGCAGGGTTTGAGGAGCAGTACTTC
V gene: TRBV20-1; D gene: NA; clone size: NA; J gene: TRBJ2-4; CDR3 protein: CSATKRARTFDIQYF; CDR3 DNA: TGCAGTGCTACTAAACGGGCGAGGACCTTTGACATTCAGTACTTC
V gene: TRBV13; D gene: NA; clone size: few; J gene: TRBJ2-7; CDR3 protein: CASSPQGLDYEQYF; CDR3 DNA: TGTGCCAGCAGCCCCCAGGGGCTCGATTACGAGCAGTACTTC
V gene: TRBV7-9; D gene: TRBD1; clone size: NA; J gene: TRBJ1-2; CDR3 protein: CASSALQGANGYTF; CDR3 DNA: TGTGCCAGCAGCGCGCTACAGGGGGCGAATGGCTACACCTTC
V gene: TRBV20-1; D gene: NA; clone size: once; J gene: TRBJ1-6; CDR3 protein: CSAGTYNSPLHF; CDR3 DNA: TGCAGTGCCGGGACTTATAATTCACCCCTCCACTTT
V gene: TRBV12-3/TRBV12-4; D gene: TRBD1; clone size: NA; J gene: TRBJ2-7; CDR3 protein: CASRIRTGGPYEQYF; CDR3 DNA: TGTGCCAGCAGGATAAGGACAGGGGGGCCCTACGAGCAGTACTTC
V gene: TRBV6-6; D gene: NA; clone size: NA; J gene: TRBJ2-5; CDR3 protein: CASSLRQGSNEQYF; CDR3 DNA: TGTGCCAGCAGTTTACGTCAGGGTAGCAATGAGCAGTACTTC
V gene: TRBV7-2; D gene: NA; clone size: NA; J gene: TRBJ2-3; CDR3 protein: CASSQGALPSSTDTQYF; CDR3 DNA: TGTGCCAGCAGCCAGGGAGCCCTTCCATCTAGCACAGATACGCAGTATTTT
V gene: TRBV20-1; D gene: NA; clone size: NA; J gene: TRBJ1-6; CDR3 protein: CSARPNRHNSPLHF; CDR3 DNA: TGCAGTGCTCGCCCGAACAGACATAATTCACCCCTCCACTTT
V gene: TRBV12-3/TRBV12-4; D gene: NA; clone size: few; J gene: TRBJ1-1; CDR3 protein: CASSPPWNTEAFF; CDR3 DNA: TGTGCCAGCAGCCCTCCCTGGAACACTGAAGCTTTCTTT
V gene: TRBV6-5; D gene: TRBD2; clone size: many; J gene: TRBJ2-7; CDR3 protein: CASSRDSGRAAEQYF; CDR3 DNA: TGTGCCAGCAGTAGGGATAGCGGGAGGGCAGCCGAGCAGTACTTC
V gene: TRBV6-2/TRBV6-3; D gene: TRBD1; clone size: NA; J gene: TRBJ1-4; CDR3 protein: CASTRTGDVVKLFF; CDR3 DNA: TGTGCCAGCACCAGAACAGGGGACGTTGTAAAACTGTTTTTT
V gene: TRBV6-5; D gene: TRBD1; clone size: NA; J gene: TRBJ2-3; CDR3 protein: CASSYGTGDTDTQYF; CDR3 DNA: TGTGCCAGCAGTTACGGGACAGGGGACACAGATACGCAGTATTTT
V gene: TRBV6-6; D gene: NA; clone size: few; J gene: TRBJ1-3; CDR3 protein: CASGGQSSGNTIYF; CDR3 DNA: TGTGCCAGCGGGGGGCAGAGCTCTGGAAACACCATATATTTT
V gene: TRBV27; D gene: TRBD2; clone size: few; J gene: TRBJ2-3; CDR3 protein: CASGPVGQRDWDTQYF; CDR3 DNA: TGTGCCAGCGGGCCCGTTGGTCAGCGGGACTGGGATACGCAGTATTTT
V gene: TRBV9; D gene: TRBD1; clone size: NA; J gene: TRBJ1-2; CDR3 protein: CASSVLGTGYGYTF; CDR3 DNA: TGTGCCAGCAGCGTACTCGGGACAGGGTATGGCTACACCTTC
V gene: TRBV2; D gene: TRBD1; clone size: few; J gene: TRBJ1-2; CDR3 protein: CASRRGRESYGYTF; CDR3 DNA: TGTGCCAGCAGGAGGGGGCGGGAAAGCTATGGCTACACCTTC
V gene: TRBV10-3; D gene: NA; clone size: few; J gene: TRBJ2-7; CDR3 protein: CAISAGGWAGLSYEQYF; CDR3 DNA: TGTGCCATCAGCGCTGGGGGTTGGGCGGGATTATCCTACGAGCAGTACTTC
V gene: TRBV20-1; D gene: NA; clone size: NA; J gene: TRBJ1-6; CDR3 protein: CSARRRQANSPLHF; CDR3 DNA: TGCAGTGCTAGGAGGCGTCAAGCTAATTCACCCCTCCACTTT
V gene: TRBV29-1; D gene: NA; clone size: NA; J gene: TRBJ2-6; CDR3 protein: CSVVGGGTSGANVLTF; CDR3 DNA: TGCAGCGTTGTAGGGGGGGGAACCTCTGGGGCCAACGTCCTGACTTTC
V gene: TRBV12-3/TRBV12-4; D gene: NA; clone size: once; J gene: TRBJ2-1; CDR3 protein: CASSSPRWNEQFF; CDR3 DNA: TGTGCCAGCAGCTCACCCCGGTGGAATGAGCAGTTCTTC
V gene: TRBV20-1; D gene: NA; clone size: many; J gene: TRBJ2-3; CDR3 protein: CSAVMGDTQYF; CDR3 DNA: TGCAGTGCCGTAATGGGGGATACGCAGTATTTT
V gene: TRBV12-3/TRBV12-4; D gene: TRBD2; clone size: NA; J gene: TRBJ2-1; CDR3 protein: CASTRGSSGRAGEQFF; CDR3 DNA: TGTGCCAGCACCAGGGGGAGTAGCGGGAGAGCTGGTGAGCAGTTCTTC
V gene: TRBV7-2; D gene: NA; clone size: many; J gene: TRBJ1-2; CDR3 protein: CASSSRRAGRGYTF; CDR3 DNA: TGTGCCAGCAGCTCAAGACGAGCTGGGAGAGGCTACACCTTC
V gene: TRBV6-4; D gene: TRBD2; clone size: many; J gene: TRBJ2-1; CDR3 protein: CASSRTSVYNEQFF; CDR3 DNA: TGTGCCAGCAGTAGGACTAGCGTCTACAATGAGCAGTTCTTC